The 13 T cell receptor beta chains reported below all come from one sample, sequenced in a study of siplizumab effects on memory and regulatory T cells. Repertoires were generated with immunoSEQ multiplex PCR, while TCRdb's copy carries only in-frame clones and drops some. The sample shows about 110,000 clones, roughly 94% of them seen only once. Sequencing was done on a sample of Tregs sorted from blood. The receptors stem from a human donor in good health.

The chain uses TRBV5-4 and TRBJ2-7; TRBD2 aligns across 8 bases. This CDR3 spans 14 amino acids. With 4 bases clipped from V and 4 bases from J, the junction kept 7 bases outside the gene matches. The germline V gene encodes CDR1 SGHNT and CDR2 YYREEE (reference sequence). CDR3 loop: CASSPTGGSYEQYF. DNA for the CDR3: TGTGCCAGCAGCCCAACGGGAGGGAGTTACGAGCAGTACTTC.

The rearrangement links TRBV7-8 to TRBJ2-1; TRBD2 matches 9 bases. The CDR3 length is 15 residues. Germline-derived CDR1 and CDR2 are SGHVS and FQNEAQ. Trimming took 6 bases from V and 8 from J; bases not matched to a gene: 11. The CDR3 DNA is TGTGCCAGCAGTACCGCGGGGGGGCTCCCCTATGAGCAGTTCTTC. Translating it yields CASSTAGGLPYEQFF.

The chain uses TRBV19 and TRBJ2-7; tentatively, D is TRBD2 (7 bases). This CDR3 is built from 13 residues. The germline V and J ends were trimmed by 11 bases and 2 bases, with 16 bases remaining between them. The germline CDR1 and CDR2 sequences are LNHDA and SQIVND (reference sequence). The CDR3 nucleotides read TGTGCCGTAAGAGGGGGGGCCCCCTACGAGCAGTACTTC. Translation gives CAVRGGAPYEQYF.

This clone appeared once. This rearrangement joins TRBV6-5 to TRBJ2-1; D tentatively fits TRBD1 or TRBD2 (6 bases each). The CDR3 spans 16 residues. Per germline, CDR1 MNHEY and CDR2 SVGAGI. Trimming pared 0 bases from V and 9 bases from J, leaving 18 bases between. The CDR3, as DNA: TGTGCCAGCAGTTACTCGGTAATAGCGGAAGGGGGTGAGCAGTTCTTC. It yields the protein CASSYSVIAEGGEQFF.

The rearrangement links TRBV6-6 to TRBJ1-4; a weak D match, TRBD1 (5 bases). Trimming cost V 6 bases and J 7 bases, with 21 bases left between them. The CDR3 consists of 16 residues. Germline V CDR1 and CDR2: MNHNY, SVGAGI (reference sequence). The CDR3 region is CASRKGRRAIIEKLFF. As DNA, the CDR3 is TGTGCCAGCAGGAAGGGACGGAGAGCGATAATTGAAAAACTGTTTTTT.

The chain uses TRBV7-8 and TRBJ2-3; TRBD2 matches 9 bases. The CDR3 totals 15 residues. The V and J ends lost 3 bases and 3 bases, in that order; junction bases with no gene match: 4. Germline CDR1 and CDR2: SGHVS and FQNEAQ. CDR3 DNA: TGTGCCAGCAGCTTCCCTAGCGGGACTACAGATACGCAGTATTTT. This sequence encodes CASSFPSGTTDTQYF.

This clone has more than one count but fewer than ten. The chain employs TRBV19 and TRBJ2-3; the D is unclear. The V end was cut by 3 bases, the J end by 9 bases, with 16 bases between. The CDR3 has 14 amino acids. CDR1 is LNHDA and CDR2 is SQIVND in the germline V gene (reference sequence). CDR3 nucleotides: TGTGCCAGTAGTATCCGAACCTCCTTCGGGACGCAGTATTTT. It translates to CASSIRTSFGTQYF.

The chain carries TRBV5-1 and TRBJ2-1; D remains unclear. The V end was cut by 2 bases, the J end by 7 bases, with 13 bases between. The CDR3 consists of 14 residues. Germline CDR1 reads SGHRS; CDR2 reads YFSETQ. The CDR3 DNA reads TGCGCCAGCAGCTTTGAGGTTGTCGGGAATGAGCAGTTCTTC. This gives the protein CASSFEVVGNEQFF.

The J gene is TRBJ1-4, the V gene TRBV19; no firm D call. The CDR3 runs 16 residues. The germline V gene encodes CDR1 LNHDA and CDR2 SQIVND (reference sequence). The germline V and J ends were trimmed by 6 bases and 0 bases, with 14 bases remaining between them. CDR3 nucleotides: TGTGCCAGTAGCCTAAGGCGCGTTGCAACTAATGAAAAACTGTTTTTT. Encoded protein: CASSLRRVATNEKLFF. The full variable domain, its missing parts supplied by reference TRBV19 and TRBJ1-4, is DGGITQSPKYLFRKEGQNVTLSCEQNLNHDAMYWYRQDPGQGLRLIYYSQIVNDFQKGDIAEGYSVSREKKESFPLTVTSAQKNPTAFYLCASSLRRVATNEKLFFGSGTQLSVL.

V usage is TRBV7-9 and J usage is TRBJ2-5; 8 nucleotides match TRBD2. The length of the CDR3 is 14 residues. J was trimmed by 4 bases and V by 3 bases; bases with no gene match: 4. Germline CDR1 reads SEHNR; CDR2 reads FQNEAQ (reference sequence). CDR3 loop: CASSFSGGRETQYF. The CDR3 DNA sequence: TGTGCCAGCAGCTTTTCGGGGGGGAGAGAGACCCAGTACTTC.

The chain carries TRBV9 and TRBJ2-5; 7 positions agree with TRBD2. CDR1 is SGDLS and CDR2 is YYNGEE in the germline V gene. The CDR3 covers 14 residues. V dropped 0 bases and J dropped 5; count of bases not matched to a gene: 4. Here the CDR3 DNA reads TGTGCCAGCAGCGTAGGGCTAGCGGCTGAGACCCAGTACTTC. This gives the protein CASSVGLAAETQYF.

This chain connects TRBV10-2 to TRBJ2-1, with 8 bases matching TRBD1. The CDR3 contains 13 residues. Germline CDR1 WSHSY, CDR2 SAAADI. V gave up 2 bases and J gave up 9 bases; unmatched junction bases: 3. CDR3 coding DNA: TGCGCCAGCAGTGAGCCCAGGGGGCTTGAGCAGTTCTTC. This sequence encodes CASSEPRGLEQFF.

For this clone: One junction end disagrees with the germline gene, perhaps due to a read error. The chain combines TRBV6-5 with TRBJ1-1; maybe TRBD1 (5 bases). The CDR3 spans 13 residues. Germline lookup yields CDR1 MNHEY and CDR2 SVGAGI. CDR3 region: CLTFRDGGAEAFF. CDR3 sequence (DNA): TGCCTCACTTTTAGGGACGGCGGGGCTGAAGCTTTCTTT.